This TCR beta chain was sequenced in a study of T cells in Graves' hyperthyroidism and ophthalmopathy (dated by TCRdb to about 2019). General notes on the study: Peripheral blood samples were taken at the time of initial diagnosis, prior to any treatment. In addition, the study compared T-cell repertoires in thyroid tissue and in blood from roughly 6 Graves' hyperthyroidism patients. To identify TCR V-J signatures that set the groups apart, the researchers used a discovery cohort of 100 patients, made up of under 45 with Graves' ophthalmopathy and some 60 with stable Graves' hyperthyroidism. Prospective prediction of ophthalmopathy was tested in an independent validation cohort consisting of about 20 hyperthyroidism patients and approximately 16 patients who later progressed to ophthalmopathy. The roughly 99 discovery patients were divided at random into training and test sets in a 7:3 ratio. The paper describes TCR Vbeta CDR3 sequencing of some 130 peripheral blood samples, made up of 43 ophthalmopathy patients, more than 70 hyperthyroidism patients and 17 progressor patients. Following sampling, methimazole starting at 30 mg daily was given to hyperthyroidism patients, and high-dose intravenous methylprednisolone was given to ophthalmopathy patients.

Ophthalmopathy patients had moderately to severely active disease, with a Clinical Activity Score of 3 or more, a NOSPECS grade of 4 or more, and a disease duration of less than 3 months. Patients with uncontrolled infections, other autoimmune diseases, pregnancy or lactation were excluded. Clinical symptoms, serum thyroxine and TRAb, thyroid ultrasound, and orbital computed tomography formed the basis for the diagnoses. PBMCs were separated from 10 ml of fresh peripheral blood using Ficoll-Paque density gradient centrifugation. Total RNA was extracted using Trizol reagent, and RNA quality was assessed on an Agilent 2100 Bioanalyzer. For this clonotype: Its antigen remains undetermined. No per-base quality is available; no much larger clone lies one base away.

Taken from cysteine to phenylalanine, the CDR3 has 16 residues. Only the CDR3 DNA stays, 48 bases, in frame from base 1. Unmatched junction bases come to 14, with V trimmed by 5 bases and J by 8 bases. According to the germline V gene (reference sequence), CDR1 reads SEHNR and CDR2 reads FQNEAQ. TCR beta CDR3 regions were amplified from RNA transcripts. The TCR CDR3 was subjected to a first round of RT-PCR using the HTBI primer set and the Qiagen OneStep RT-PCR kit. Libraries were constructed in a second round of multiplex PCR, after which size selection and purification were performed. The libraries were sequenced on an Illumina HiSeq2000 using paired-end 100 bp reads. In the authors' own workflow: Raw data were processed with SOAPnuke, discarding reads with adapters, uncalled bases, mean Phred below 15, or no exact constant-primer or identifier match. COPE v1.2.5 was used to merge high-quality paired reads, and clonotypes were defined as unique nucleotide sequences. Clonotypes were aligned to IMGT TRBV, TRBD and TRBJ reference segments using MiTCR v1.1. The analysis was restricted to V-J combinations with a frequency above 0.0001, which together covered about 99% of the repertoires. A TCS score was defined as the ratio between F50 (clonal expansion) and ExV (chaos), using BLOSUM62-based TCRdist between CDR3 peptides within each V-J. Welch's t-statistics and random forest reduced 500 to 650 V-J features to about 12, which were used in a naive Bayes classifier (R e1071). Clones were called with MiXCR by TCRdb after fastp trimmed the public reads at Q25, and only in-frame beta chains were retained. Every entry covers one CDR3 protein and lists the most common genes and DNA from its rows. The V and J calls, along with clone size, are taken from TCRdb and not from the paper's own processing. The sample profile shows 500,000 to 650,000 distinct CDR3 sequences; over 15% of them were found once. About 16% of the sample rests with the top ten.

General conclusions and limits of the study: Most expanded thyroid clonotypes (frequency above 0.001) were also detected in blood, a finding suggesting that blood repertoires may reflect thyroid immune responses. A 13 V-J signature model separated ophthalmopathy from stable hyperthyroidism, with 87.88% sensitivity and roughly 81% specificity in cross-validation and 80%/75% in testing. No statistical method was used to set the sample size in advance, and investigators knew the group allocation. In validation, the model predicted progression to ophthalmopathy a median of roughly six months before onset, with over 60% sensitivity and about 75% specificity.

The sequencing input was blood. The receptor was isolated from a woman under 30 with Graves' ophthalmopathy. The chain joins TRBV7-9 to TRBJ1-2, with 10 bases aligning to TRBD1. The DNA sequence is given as TGTGCCAGCAGCCCAAGACAGGGGGCGGTTCTACAAGGCTACACCTTC. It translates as CASSPRQGAVLQGYTF.